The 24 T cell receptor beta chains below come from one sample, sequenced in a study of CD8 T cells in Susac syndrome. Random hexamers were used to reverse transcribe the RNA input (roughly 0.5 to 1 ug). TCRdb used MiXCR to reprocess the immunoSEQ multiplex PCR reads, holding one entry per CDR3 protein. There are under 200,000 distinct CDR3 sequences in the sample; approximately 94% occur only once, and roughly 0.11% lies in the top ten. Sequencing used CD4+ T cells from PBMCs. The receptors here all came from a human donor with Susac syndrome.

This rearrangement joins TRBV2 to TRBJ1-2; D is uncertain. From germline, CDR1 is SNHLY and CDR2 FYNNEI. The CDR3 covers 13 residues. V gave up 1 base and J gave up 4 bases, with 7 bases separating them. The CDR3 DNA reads TGTGCCAGCAGTGAAGAGGTGATCTATGGCTACACCTTC. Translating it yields CASSEEVIYGYTF.

The DNA for the CDR3 is TGTGCCAGCAGTCTACAGGTGAGAGGCACTGAAGCTTTCTTT. This encodes CASSLQVRGTEAFF. The chain recombines TRBV2 with TRBJ1-1; D possibly corresponds to TRBD1 (5 bases). V lost 5 bases and J 4 bases, leaving 14 bases between the germline ends. Per the germline V gene, CDR1 is SNHLY and CDR2 is FYNNEI. This CDR3 has 14 residues.

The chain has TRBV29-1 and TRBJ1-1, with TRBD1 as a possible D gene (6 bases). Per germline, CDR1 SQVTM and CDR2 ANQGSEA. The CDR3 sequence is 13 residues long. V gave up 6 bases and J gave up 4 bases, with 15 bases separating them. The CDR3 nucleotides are TGCAGCGTCCTCATACAGGGAATCACTGAAGCTTTCTTT. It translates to CSVLIQGITEAFF.

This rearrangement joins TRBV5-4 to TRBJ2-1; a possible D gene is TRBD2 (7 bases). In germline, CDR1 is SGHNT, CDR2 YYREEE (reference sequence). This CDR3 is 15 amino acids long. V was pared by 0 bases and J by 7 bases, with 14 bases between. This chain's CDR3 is CASSLGRGGRNEQFF. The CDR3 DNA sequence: TGTGCCAGCAGCTTGGGAAGGGGGGGTAGGAATGAGCAGTTCTTC.

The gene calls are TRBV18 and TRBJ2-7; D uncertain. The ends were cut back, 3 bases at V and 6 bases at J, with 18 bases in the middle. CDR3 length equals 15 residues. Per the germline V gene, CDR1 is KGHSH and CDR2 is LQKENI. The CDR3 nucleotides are TGTGCCAGCTCACCGGTGATAATGGAAGGAACCGAGCAGTACTTC. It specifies CASSPVIMEGTEQYF.

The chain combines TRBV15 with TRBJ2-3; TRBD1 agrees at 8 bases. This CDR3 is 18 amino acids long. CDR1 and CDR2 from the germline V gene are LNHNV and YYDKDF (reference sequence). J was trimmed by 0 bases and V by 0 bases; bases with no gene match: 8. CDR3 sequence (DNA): TGTGCCACCAGCAGAGATTGGAACAGGGGGAAGAGCACAGATACGCAGTATTTT. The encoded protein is CATSRDWNRGKSTDTQYF.

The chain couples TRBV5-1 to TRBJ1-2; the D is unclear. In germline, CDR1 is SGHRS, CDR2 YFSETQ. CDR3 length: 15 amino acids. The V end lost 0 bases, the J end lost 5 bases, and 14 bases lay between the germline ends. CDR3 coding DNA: TGCGCCAGCAGCTTGGATTCAGGAACACCGTATGGCTACACCTTC. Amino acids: CASSLDSGTPYGYTF.

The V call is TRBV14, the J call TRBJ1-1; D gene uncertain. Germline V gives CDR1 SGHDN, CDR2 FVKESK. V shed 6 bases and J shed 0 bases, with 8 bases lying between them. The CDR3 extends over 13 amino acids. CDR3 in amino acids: CASRTEMNTEAFF. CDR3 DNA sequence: TGTGCCAGCAGAACAGAAATGAACACTGAAGCTTTCTTT.

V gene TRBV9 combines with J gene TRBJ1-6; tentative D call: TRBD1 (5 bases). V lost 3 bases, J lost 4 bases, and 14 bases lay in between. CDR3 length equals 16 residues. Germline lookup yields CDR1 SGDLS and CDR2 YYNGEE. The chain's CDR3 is CASSGPGTIYNSPLHF. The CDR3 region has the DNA TGTGCCAGCAGCGGCCCCGGGACCATATATAATTCACCCCTCCACTTT.

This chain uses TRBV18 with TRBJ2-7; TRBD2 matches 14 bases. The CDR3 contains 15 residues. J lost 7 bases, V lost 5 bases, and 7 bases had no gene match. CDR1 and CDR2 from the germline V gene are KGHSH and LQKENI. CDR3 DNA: TGTGCCAGCTCAGCCGGACTAGCGGGGGGCCTTGAGCAGTACTTC. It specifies CASSAGLAGGLEQYF.

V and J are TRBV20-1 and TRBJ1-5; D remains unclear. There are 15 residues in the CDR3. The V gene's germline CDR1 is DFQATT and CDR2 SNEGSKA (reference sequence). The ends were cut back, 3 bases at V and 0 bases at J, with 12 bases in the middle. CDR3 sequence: CSARLSGNSNQPQHF. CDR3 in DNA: TGCAGTGCTAGGTTGTCTGGAAATAGCAATCAGCCCCAGCATTTT.

CDR3 loop: CASSVGTSGVTDTQYF. Here the CDR3 DNA reads TGCGCCAGCAGCGTCGGGACTAGCGGGGTCACAGATACGCAGTATTTT. The rearrangement links TRBV5-1 to TRBJ2-3, with 13 bases fitting TRBD2. V was clipped by 4 bases and J by 2 bases; unmatched bases: 4. The CDR3 runs 16 residues. From germline, CDR1 is SGHRS and CDR2 YFSETQ.

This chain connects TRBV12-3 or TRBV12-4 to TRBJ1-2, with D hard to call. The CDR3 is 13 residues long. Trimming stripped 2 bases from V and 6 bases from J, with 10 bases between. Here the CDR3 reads CASSLLITNGYTF. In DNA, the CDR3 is TGTGCCAGCAGTTTACTCATAACGAATGGCTACACCTTC.

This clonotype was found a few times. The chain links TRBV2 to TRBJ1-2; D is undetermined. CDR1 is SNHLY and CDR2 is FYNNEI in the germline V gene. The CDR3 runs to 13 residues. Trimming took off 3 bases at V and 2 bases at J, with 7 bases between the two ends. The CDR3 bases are TGTGCCAGCAGTGAGGAGGGAAACTATGGCTACACCTTC. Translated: CASSEEGNYGYTF. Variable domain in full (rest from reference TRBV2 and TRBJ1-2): EPEVTQTPSHQVTQMGQEVILRCVPISNHLYFYWYRQILGQKVEFLVSFYNNEISEKSEIFDDQFSVERPDGSNFTLKIRSTKLEDSAMYFCASSEEGNYGYTFGSGTRLTVV.

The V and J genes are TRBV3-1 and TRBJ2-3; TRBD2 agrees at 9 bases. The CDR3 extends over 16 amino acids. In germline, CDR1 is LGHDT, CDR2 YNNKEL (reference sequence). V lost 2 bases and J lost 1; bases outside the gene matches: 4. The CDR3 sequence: CASSQSLAGRTDTQYF. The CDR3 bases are TGTGCCAGCAGCCAATCGCTAGCGGGGCGCACAGATACGCAGTATTTT.

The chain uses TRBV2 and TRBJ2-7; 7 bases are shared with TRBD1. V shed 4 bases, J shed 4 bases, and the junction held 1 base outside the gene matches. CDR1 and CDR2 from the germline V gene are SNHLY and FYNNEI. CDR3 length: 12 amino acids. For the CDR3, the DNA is TGTGCCAGCAGTGCGACAGGGTACGAGCAGTACTTC. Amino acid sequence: CASSATGYEQYF.

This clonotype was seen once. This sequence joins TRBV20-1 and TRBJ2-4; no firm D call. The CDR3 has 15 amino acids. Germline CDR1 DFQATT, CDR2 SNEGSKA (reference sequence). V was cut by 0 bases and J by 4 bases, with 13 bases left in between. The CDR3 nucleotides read TGCAGTGCTAGAGATCAAGACCTTACTAAAAACATTCAGTACTTC. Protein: CSARDQDLTKNIQYF.

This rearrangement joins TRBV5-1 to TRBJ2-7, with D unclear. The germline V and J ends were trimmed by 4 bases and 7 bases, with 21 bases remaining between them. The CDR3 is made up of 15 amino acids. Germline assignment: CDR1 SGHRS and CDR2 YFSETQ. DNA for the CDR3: TGCGCCAGCAGCCCGTCGCTGGCAGGTCTAGATGAGCAGTACTTC. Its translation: CASSPSLAGLDEQYF.

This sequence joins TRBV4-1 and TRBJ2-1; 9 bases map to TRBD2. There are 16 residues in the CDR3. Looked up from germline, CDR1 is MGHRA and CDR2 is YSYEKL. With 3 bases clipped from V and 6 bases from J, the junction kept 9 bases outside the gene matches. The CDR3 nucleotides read TGCGCCAGCAGCCATAGGGCGGGGGGGGATTTCAATGAGCAGTTCTTC. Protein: CASSHRAGGDFNEQFF.

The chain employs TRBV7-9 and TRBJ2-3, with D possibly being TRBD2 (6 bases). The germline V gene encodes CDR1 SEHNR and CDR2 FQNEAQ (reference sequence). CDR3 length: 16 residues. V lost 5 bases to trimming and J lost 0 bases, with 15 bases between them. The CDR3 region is CASSPFPAGSTDTQYF. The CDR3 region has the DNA TGTGCCAGCAGCCCTTTCCCAGCGGGTAGCACAGATACGCAGTATTTT.

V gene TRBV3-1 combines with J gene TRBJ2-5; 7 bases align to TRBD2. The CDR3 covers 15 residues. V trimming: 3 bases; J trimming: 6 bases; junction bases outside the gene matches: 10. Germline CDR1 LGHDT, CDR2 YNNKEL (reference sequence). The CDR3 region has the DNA TGTGCCAGCAGCCACACAGGACTAGTCGGAAAGACCCAGTACTTC. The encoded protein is CASSHTGLVGKTQYF.

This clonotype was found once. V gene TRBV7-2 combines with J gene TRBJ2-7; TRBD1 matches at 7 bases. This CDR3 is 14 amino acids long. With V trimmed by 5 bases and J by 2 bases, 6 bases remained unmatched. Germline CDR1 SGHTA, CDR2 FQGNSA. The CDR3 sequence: CASSPRGQTYEQYF. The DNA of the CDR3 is TGTGCCAGCAGCCCGAGGGGGCAGACCTACGAGCAGTACTTC.

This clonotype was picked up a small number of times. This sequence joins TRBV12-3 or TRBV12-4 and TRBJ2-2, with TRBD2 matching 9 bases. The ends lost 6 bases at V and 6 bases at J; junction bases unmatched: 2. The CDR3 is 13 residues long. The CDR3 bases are TGTGCCAGCAGGGTAGCGGGGGCCGGGGAGCTGTTTTTT. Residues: CASRVAGAGELFF.

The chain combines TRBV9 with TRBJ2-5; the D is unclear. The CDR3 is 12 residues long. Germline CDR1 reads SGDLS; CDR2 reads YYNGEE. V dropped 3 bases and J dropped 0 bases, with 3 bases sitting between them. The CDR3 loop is CASSAHQETQYF. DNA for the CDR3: TGTGCCAGCAGCGCCCACCAAGAGACCCAGTACTTC.